The 12 T cell receptor beta chains given below trace back to one sample, sequenced in a study of T-cell reconstitution after alpha-beta-depleted transplantation in children. Unique molecular identifiers tagged the TCRbeta library. TCRdb fed the PCR reads into MiXCR, producing one record per CDR3 protein. The table shows approximately 420,000 distinct CDR3 sequences, with roughly 10% occurring only once. Specimen: PBMCs from the stem cell graft donor, collected from the stem cell graft. These receptor sequences come from a human donor who donated a stem cell graft to a child with acute myeloid leukemia.

In the case of this clonotype: This may be a read error, as it is one base from a much larger clone. The genes are TRBV5-1 and TRBJ2-2, with D perhaps assigned TRBD1 or TRBD2 (5 bases each). CDR3 length: 13 amino acids. Germline loops: CDR1 SGHRS, CDR2 YFSETQ. Written as DNA, the CDR3 is TGCGCCTCGGGAACGGAGCCCACCGGGGACCTGTTTTTT. This gives the protein CASGTEPTGDLFF.

This chain links TRBV20-1 with TRBJ2-1, with D perhaps matching TRBD2 (6 bases). V lost 6 bases, J lost 1 base, and 16 bases lay in between. CDR1 and CDR2 (germline): DFQATT, SNEGSKA (reference sequence). The CDR3 is 15 amino acids. CDR3 sequence reads: CSARYGGRSYNEQFF. The DNA for the CDR3 is TGCAGTGCCAGGTACGGGGGTCGGTCCTACAATGAGCAGTTCTTC.

V gene TRBV20-1 combines with J gene TRBJ2-3; 9 positions agree with TRBD2. The ends lost 3 bases at V and 6 bases at J; junction bases unmatched: 10. The CDR3 has 15 amino acids. The germline gives CDR1 DFQATT, CDR2 SNEGSKA (reference sequence). CDR3 region: CSASAAGGRTDTQYF. For the CDR3, the DNA is TGCAGTGCTAGTGCTGCGGGGGGGCGTACGGATACGCAGTATTTT.

In this sample, this clonotype turned up a few times. The chain links TRBV9 to TRBJ2-2; D is perhaps TRBD2 (5 bases). The V and J ends lost 6 bases and 4 bases respectively, with 7 bases between them. Germline CDR1 and CDR2: SGDLS and YYNGEE. The CDR3 covers 12 residues. For the CDR3, the DNA is TGTGCCAGCAAGGCGGGCACCGGGGAGCTGTTTTTT. Protein sequence: CASKAGTGELFF.

V and J are TRBV7-9 and TRBJ1-1; D might be TRBD1 (6 bases). The CDR3 contains 14 residues. Trimming left V 2 bases short and J 4 bases short, with 11 bases between. Per germline, CDR1 SEHNR and CDR2 FQNEAQ (reference sequence). The DNA for the CDR3 is TGTGCCAGCAGCTTATCGGGACATTCCACTGAAGCTTTCTTT. It is translated as CASSLSGHSTEAFF.

This clonotype was counted many times. At one end the junction does not follow the germline gene, possibly because of a read error. This chain uses TRBV7-7 with TRBJ2-5; D gene unclear. The CDR3 loop spans 13 amino acids. Germline V gene sequence: CDR1 SSHAT, CDR2 FNYEAQ (reference sequence). The CDR3 is CASSSGHQETQYF. CDR3 DNA: TGTGCTAGCAGCTCAGGCCACCAAGAGACCCAGTACTTC. The variable domain in full, with the rest retrieved from reference TRBV7-7 and TRBJ2-5, is GAGVSQSPRYKVTKRGQDVTLRCDPISSHATLYWYQQALGQGPEFLTYFNYEAQPDKSGLPSDRFSAERPEGSISTLTIQRTEQRDSAMYRCASSSGHQETQYFGPGTRLLVL.

The chain is built from TRBV29-1 and TRBJ2-2, with D unresolved. Germline loops: CDR1 SQVTM, CDR2 ANQGSEA. Trimming stripped 7 bases from V and 5 bases from J, with 8 bases between. The CDR3 length is 11 residues. CDR3 loop: CSAESTGELFF. The CDR3 DNA sequence: TGCAGCGCTGAGAGTACCGGGGAGCTGTTTTTT.

This clonotype has at least ten counts. The V and J genes are TRBV18 and TRBJ2-7, with D possibly TRBD1 on 6 matching bases. The CDR3 is made up of 14 amino acids. The V end was cut by 1 base, the J end by 4 bases, with 11 bases between. CDR1 and CDR2 (germline): KGHSH, LQKENI. CDR3 in DNA: TGTGCCAGCTCACCACGGTCAGGGGATTACGAGCAGTACTTC. Protein product: CASSPRSGDYEQYF.

At least ten counts were recorded for this clonotype. The rearrangement uses TRBV7-9 and TRBJ2-2; 9 positions agree with TRBD1. The trim removed 5 bases at V and 6 bases at J, leaving 4 bases unmatched. Germline V lookup: CDR1 SEHNR, CDR2 FQNEAQ (reference sequence). The CDR3 consists of 14 residues. The CDR3 nucleotides are TGTGCCAGCAGCCCGGACAGGGGAGCCGGGGAGCTGTTTTTT. Translation gives CASSPDRGAGELFF. The full variable domain, with the rest looked up from reference TRBV7-9 and TRBJ2-2, is DTGVSQNPRHKITKRGQNVTFRCDPISEHNRLYWYRQTLGQGPEFLTYFQNEAQLEKSRLLSDRFSAERPKGSFSTLEIQRTEQGDSAMYLCASSPDRGAGELFFGEGSRLTVL.

The V gene is TRBV3-1, the J gene TRBJ2-3, with 11 bases lining up with TRBD2. This CDR3 contains 17 residues. Germline V gives CDR1 LGHDT, CDR2 YNNKEL (reference sequence). Germline trimming cut 4 bases from V and 5 bases from J; bases unmatched to any gene: 11. CDR3 in DNA: TGTGCCAGCAGCCCCCTATCATCTAGCGGGGGGATAGATACGCAGTATTTT. Translating it yields CASSPLSSSGGIDTQYF.

At least ten counts were recorded for this clonotype. The chain joins TRBV12-3 or TRBV12-4 to TRBJ1-5; D perhaps matches TRBD1 (6 bases). CDR3 length equals 15 residues. The germline V and J ends were trimmed by 0 bases and 3 bases, with 9 bases remaining between them. CDR3 amino acids: CASSLAGGHNQPQHF. CDR3 nucleotide sequence: TGTGCCAGCAGTTTAGCAGGGGGACACAATCAGCCCCAGCATTTT.

V is TRBV25-1 and J is TRBJ1-5, with 7 bases lining up with TRBD1. V shed 3 bases, J shed 0 bases, and the junction held 5 bases outside the gene matches. This CDR3 comprises 16 residues. CDR1 and CDR2 (germline): MGHDK, SYGVNS. The CDR3 is CASSDSGTDSNQPQHF. The CDR3 DNA is TGTGCCAGCAGTGATTCCGGGACAGATAGCAATCAGCCCCAGCATTTT.